What follows are 26 T cell receptor beta chains derived from one specimen sequenced in a study of cytomegalovirus exposure and HLA in healthy donors. 13 Jbeta primers and 60 Vbeta primers were used for the PCR. Method: immunoSEQ multiplex PCR; TCRdb's copy keeps in-frame clones and lacks some. The data show about 200,000 clones, more than 65% seen once. Sequenced material: PBMCs. These receptors originate from a man in his fifties or sixties in good health and CMV-seronegative.

This clone was seen more than once but under ten times. The V and J genes are TRBV2 and TRBJ2-2; D may be TRBD1 (5 bases). Trimming removed 6 bases from V and 7 bases from J, with 9 bases in between. The CDR3 has 12 amino acids. The V gene's germline CDR1 is SNHLY and CDR2 FYNNEI. The CDR3 DNA reads as TGTGCCAGCAGAGGGGCCCTCGGGGAGCTGTTTTTT. The encoded protein is CASRGALGELFF.

V usage is TRBV11-3 and J usage is TRBJ2-1; D possibly corresponds to TRBD2 (7 bases). The CDR3 is 17 residues long. CDR1 and CDR2 (germline): SGHNT, YENEEA. The V end was cut by 5 bases, the J end by 0 bases, with 17 bases between. The CDR3 DNA reads TGTGCCAGCAGCCCTGGGGGGCGGGGGAGCTCCTACAATGAGCAGTTCTTC. Encoded protein: CASSPGGRGSSYNEQFF.

The V and J genes are TRBV11-2 and TRBJ2-3; 8 nucleotides match TRBD2. V shed 2 bases, J shed 3 bases, and the junction held 4 bases outside the gene matches. The germline gives CDR1 SGHAT, CDR2 FQNNGV. The CDR3 has 15 amino acids. CDR3 nucleotide sequence: TGTGCCAGCAGCTTAAGCGGGAGCGGGACAGATACGCAGTATTTT. Encoded protein: CASSLSGSGTDTQYF.

The rearrangement uses TRBV6-1 and TRBJ1-5; D might be TRBD1 (6 bases). Deletions cut 6 bases from V and 3 bases from J, with 12 bases between. Germline assignment: CDR1 MNHNS and CDR2 SASEGT. The CDR3 has 14 amino acids. The CDR3 spells CASSPRQANQPQHF. CDR3 sequence (DNA): TGTGCCAGCAGCCCCCGACAGGCCAATCAGCCCCAGCATTTT.

The rearrangement links TRBV6-5 to TRBJ2-7; D possibly corresponds to TRBD2 (6 bases). With 5 bases removed from V and 0 bases from J, the gap between germline ends came to 11 bases. Per the germline V gene, CDR1 is MNHEY and CDR2 is SVGAGI. The length of the CDR3 is 14 residues. CDR3 sequence (DNA): TGTGCCAGCAGTCGCGGGACCAACTCCTACGAGCAGTACTTC. Amino acid sequence: CASSRGTNSYEQYF.

The chain joins TRBV6-5 to TRBJ1-2, with TRBD1 matching 8 bases. Germline assignment: CDR1 MNHEY and CDR2 SVGAGI. V shed 4 bases, J shed 0 bases, and the junction held 1 base outside the gene matches. This CDR3 is 14 amino acids long. In DNA, the CDR3 is TGTGCCAGCAGTTCAGGGGGCGCTAACTATGGCTACACCTTC. It is translated as CASSSGGANYGYTF.

This clone came up once. V and J are TRBV5-1 and TRBJ2-7; a weak D match, TRBD1 (6 bases). The CDR3 is 13 amino acids. Trimming took 2 bases from V and 3 from J, leaving 9 bases between them. Germline CDR1 SGHRS, CDR2 YFSETQ. The CDR3 reads CASSLGQNYEQYF. The CDR3 DNA reads TGCGCCAGCAGCTTAGGACAGAACTACGAGCAGTACTTC.

CDR3 region: CASSLAGDREQYF. The DNA of the CDR3 is TGTGCCAGCAGCCTAGCGGGAGACAGGGAGCAGTACTTC. The chain uses TRBV2 and TRBJ2-7; 10 nucleotides line up with TRBD2. With V trimmed by 6 bases and J by 7 bases, 6 bases remained unmatched. The CDR3 is 13 residues long. In germline, CDR1 is SNHLY, CDR2 FYNNEI. Supplemented by reference TRBV2 and TRBJ2-7, the full variable domain reads EPEVTQTPSHQVTQMGQEVILRCVPISNHLYFYWYRQILGQKVEFLVSFYNNEISEKSEIFDDQFSVERPDGSNFTLKIRSTKLEDSAMYFCASSLAGDREQYFGPGTRLTVT.

This clone was found once. V is TRBV5-6 and J is TRBJ1-6, with D possibly being TRBD1 (6 bases). Trimming took off 4 bases at V and 8 bases at J, with 13 bases between the two ends. The CDR3 extends over 14 amino acids. Germline V gene lookup returns CDR1 SGHDT and CDR2 YYEEEE. The CDR3 nucleotides are TGTGCCAGCAGCCTTGGGACAACGGATTCACCCCTCCACTTT. It yields the protein CASSLGTTDSPLHF.

This clone was picked up a small number of times. Within the sample, other DNA sequences also encode this same CDR3. The gene calls are TRBV28 and TRBJ2-7; 11 positions match TRBD2. CDR1 MDHEN and CDR2 SYDVKM come from the germline V gene. With 6 bases clipped from V and 2 bases from J, the junction kept 3 bases outside the gene matches. The CDR3 loop spans 14 amino acids. CDR3 bases: TGTGCCAGCAGCCTAGCGGGAGGCCCCTACGAGCAGTACTTC. This gives the protein CASSLAGGPYEQYF.

The rearrangement uses TRBV29-1 and TRBJ2-5; D gene unclear. The J call may be wrong; the DNA end is better matched by TRBJ2-7. The CDR3 extends over 15 amino acids. Per the germline V gene, CDR1 is SQVTM and CDR2 is ANQGSEA. CDR3 coding DNA: TGCAGCGTTGAATCCCTCTATTCGTCTACCTACGAGCAGTACTTC. This encodes CSVESLYSSTYEQYF.

This rearrangement joins TRBV7-8 to TRBJ2-7, with a possible D match to TRBD1 (8 bases). Trimming took off 5 bases at V and 2 bases at J, with 19 bases between the two ends. There are 16 residues in the CDR3. Germline lookup yields CDR1 SGHVS and CDR2 FQNEAQ. DNA of the CDR3: TGTGCCAGCAGCGAAGGACAGGGAGGGAGAACCTACGAGCAGTACTTC. Translated, it gives CASSEGQGGRTYEQYF.

J is TRBJ2-5 and V is TRBV7-9; 8 bases are shared with TRBD1. Germline V gives CDR1 SEHNR, CDR2 FQNEAQ (reference sequence). This CDR3 contains 12 residues. Losses at the gene ends were 11 bases for V and 3 bases for J; bases not matched to a gene: 5. DNA for the CDR3: TGTGCCGGCAAGGACAGGGAAGAGACCCAGTACTTC. It encodes CAGKDREETQYF.

This clone was seen more than once but under ten times. V and J are TRBV27 and TRBJ2-2; 10 bases line up with TRBD2. CDR1 and CDR2 (germline): MNHEY, SMNVEV (reference sequence). CDR3 size: 14 residues. V shed 6 bases, J shed 3 bases, and the junction held 1 base outside the gene matches. The CDR3 loop reads CASSGTSDTGELFF. CDR3 DNA: TGTGCCAGCAGCGGGACTAGCGACACCGGGGAGCTGTTTTTT.

The chain recombines TRBV6-5 with TRBJ2-3; TRBD1 matches at 8 bases. The junction had 7 bases not matched to a gene; V was cut back by 4 bases and J by 4 bases. Germline assignment: CDR1 MNHEY and CDR2 SVGAGI. CDR3 size: 15 residues. CDR3 region: CASSFLGQGADTQYF. DNA of the CDR3: TGTGCCAGCAGTTTCCTTGGACAGGGAGCAGATACGCAGTATTTT.

This clone was counted only a few times. At one end, the junction sequence differs from germline, possibly due to a read error. DNA for the CDR3: TGTGCCAGCAGTCAAGCGGGAGGGTCCTACGAGCAGTACTTC. Translated, it gives CASSQAGGSYEQYF. The chain recombines TRBV6-1 with TRBJ2-7, with 10 bases aligning to TRBD2. The CDR3 has 14 amino acids. Germline lookup yields CDR1 MNHNS and CDR2 SASEGT.

On this clone itself: A read error may produce the germline difference seen at one junction end. The chain has TRBV5-6 and TRBJ2-5; TRBD2 aligns across 7 bases. Germline loops: CDR1 SGHDT, CDR2 YYEEEE. There are 15 residues in the CDR3. CDR3 in amino acids: CASSLGEGPREAQYF. Written as DNA, the CDR3 is TGTGCCAGCAGCTTGGGGGAGGGCCCTAGAGAGGCCCAGTACTTC.

This clone was observed a handful of times. The same CDR3 can be traced to other DNA sequences in this sample. The V gene is TRBV4-1, the J gene TRBJ2-7; unclear D gene. V lost 0 bases to trimming and J lost 1 base, with 10 bases between them. The CDR3 spans 15 residues. The germline V gene has CDR1 MGHRA and CDR2 YSYEKL. The CDR3 DNA follows: TGCGCCAGCAGCCAAGACCCCGGGTCTTCCTACGAGCAGTACTTC. Translated, it gives CASSQDPGSSYEQYF.

The chain couples TRBV7-8 to TRBJ1-3; D is ambiguous. This CDR3 spans 14 amino acids. CDR1 is SGHVS and CDR2 is FQNEAQ in the germline V gene. The ends were cut back, 1 base at V and 2 bases at J, with 6 bases in the middle. CDR3 DNA: TGTGCCAGCAGCTTAGAGCATACTGGAAACACCATATATTTT. This codes for CASSLEHTGNTIYF.

J is TRBJ1-3 and V is TRBV11-2, with D unresolved. Trimming took off 0 bases at V and 0 bases at J, with 15 bases between the two ends. The CDR3 length is 18 residues. CDR1 is SGHAT and CDR2 is FQNNGV in the germline V gene. In DNA, the CDR3 is TGTGCCAGCAGCTTAGAGAGGAGTTCGGGGTTCTCTGGAAACACCATATATTTT. It specifies CASSLERSSGFSGNTIYF.

V and J are TRBV14 and TRBJ1-2; D perhaps matches TRBD1 (6 bases). CDR3 length equals 14 residues. Trimming stripped 4 bases from V and 5 bases from J, with 14 bases between. Germline lookup yields CDR1 SGHDN and CDR2 FVKESK. In DNA form, the CDR3 reads TGTGCCAGCAGCCCGTTTCCAGGGGAATATGGCTACACCTTC. Residues: CASSPFPGEYGYTF.

The chain couples TRBV14 to TRBJ2-5; possibly TRBD2 for D (5 bases). The CDR3 runs 13 residues. Per the germline V gene, CDR1 is SGHDN and CDR2 is FVKESK. Trimming left V 2 bases short and J 3 bases short, with 7 bases between. The CDR3 DNA is TGTGCCAGCAGCCAACTGCGGGAAGAGACCCAGTACTTC. Its translation: CASSQLREETQYF. Full variable domain (remainder filled in from reference TRBV14 and TRBJ2-5): EAGVTQFPSHSVIEKGQTVTLRCDPISGHDNLYWYRRVMGKEIKFLLHFVKESKQDESGMPNNRFLAERTGGTYSTLKVQPAELEDSGVYFCASSQLREETQYFGPGTRLLVL.

This clone was observed once. The chain carries TRBV18 and TRBJ2-2; 9 nucleotides line up with TRBD2. This CDR3 is 16 amino acids long. Germline CDR1 KGHSH, CDR2 LQKENI. Losses at the gene ends were 3 bases for V and 5 bases for J; bases not matched to a gene: 7. The CDR3 loop is CASSPRREGRTGELFF. The DNA of the CDR3 is TGTGCCAGCTCACCCCGGCGGGAGGGCCGGACCGGGGAGCTGTTTTTT. Variable domain in full (rest from reference TRBV18 and TRBJ2-2): NAGVMQNPRHLVRRRGQEARLRCSPMKGHSHVYWYRQLPEEGLKFMVYLQKENIIDESGMPKERFSAEFPKEGPSILRIQQVVRGDSAAYFCASSPRREGRTGELFFGEGSRLTVL.

The V gene is TRBV6-6, the J gene TRBJ2-5; 8 nucleotides agree with TRBD2. Germline V gene lookup returns CDR1 MNHNY and CDR2 SVGAGI (reference sequence). This CDR3 has 16 amino acids. V was pared by 10 bases and J by 4 bases, with 17 bases of the junction left unmatched. CDR3 region: CATLPPDGRAGETQYF. The CDR3 DNA is TGTGCCACTCTACCCCCGGACGGGAGGGCCGGAGAGACCCAGTACTTC.

The chain recombines TRBV7-6 with TRBJ2-5; maybe TRBD2 (6 bases). The J call may not be correct, given that the DNA end is closer to TRBJ2-7. Germline V gene data show CDR1 as SGHVS and CDR2 as FNYEAQ. The length of the CDR3 is 16 residues. CDR3 in DNA: TGTGCCAGCAGCTTAGTCTCCCAGGCGGGAAACTACGAGCAGTACTTC. It translates to CASSLVSQAGNYEQYF.

This chain uses TRBV18 with TRBJ2-7; D is unresolved. V was cut by 2 bases and J by 7 bases, with 15 bases left in between. The length of the CDR3 is 14 residues. Per germline, CDR1 KGHSH and CDR2 LQKENI. CDR3 region: CASSPISDSGEQYF. For the CDR3, the DNA is TGTGCCAGCTCACCAATCAGCGACTCCGGGGAGCAGTACTTC.